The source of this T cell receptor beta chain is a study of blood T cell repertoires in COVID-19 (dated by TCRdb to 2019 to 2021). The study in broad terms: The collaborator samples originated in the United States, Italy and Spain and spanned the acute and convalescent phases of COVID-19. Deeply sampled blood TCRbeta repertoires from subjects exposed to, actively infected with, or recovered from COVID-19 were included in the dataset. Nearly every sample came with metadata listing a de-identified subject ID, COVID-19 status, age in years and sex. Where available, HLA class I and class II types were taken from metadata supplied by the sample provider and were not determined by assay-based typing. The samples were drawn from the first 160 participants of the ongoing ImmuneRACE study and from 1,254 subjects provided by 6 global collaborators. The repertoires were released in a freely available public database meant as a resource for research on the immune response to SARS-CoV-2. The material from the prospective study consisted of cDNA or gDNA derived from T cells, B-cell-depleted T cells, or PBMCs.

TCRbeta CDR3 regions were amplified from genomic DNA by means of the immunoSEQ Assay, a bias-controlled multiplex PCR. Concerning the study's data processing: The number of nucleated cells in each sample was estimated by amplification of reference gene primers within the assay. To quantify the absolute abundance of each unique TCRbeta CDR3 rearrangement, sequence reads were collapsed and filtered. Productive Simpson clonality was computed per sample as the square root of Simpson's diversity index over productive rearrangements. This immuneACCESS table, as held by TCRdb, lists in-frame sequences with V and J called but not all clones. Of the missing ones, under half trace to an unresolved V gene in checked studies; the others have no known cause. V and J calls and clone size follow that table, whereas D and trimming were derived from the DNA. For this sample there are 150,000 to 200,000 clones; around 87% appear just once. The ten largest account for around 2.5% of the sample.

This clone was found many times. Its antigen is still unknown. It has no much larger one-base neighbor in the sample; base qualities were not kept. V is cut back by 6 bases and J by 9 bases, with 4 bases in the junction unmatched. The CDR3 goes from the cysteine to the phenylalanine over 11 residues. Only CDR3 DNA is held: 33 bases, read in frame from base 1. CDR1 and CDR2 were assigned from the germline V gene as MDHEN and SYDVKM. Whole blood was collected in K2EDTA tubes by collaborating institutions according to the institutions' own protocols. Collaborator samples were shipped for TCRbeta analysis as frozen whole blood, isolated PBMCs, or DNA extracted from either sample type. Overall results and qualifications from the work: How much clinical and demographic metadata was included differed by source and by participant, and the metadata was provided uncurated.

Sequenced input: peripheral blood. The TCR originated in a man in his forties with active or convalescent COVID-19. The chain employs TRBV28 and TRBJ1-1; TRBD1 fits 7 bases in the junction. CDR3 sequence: CASRKTGQAFF. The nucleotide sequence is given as TGTGCCAGCAGGAAGACAGGGCAAGCTTTCTTT.